The clone carrying this TCR beta chain has only a few counts. Its antigen is undetermined. Library construction for TCR beta used iRepertoire HTBI primers and Arm-PCR of CDR3 regions. One entry per CDR3 protein results from TCRdb running MiXCR on the multiplex PCR reads. The sample lists 400,000 to 500,000 distinct CDR3 sequences, about 15% seen once, with roughly 17% in the top ten. This entry comes from a study of regulatory T cells in long-lasting Graves disease. Study outcomes and limitations: New patients shared around 1,000 public clonotypes, and persistent patients shared more, with 2,741.

Noted time point: newly diagnosed GD, antithyroid drugs for less than 3 months. RNA isolated from PBMCs was used to make the TCR library. The data also belong to a second study, concerning T cells in Graves' hyperthyroidism and ophthalmopathy.

Sequenced material: peripheral blood mononuclear cells (PBMCs), taken at new diagnosis, from a patient treated with antithyroid drugs. This TCR derives from a woman in her twenties or thirties with Graves disease.

CDR3 DNA sequence: TGTGCCAGCAGTTACTCGACGGGAGGTTATCAGCCCCAGCATTTT. Amino acids: CASSYSTGGYQPQHF. The rearrangement uses TRBV6-5 and TRBJ1-5; D remains unclear. CDR3 length: 15 residues. V was clipped by 0 bases and J by 5 bases, with 11 bases between them. CDR1 MNHEY and CDR2 SVGAGI come from the germline V gene.